The entry that follows covers one T cell receptor beta chain sequence. Its antigen is not identified. This entry belongs to a study of cytomegalovirus exposure and HLA in healthy donors. Across the whole study: An early data release held 79 million or so unique TCRs from HLA-typed donors. General study results and limits: DRB1 showed the most TCR associations and HLA-C the fewest in a later analysis, as rates varied by HLA locus. Only CMV serostatus was available as immune exposure information.

The PCR used 60 Vbeta and 13 Jbeta primers. Assay: immunoSEQ multiplex PCR; the TCRdb copy retains only in-frame clones and omits some. The data show some 250,000 clones, about 86% seen once. Germline CDR1 reads ENHRY; CDR2 reads SYGVKD. The CDR3 has 14 residues. V was clipped by 7 bases and J by 5 bases, with 15 bases between them. The rearrangement joins TRBV10-3 to TRBJ2-1, with a tentative D call TRBD1 (6 bases). The sequenced sample consisted of PBMCs. This sequence was found in a woman in her fifties or sixties in good health and CMV-seropositive. CDR3 sequence reads: CAITTQQGDNEQFF. The CDR3 DNA reads TGTGCCATCACCACACAACAGGGAGACAATGAGCAGTTCTTC.